Listed here are 8 T cell receptor beta chains from one sample, sequenced in a study of human T cells and chemical hapten exposure. The time point: pre-sensitization, week 0. Documented treatment: therapeutic diphenylcyclopropenone sensitization with weekly scalp DPC. In TCRdb, the RACE reads were re-called with MiXCR into one record per CDR3 protein. The sample lists more than 300,000 distinct CDR3 sequences, 5.5% occurring once. The sample was whole blood, taken in connection with sensitization to the hapten diphenylcyclopropenone (DPC). The receptors shown here come from a woman under 30 with alopecia areata. Some clones in this sample may be carry-over from other donors' samples.

At least ten counts were recorded for this clonotype. The chain links TRBV20-1 to TRBJ1-5; D remains ambiguous. CDR3 length equals 17 residues. With 0 bases removed from V and 0 bases from J, the gap between germline ends came to 15 bases. Germline CDR1 is DFQATT and CDR2 is SNEGSKA (reference sequence). Here the CDR3 reads CSARDSRARYSNQPQHF. For the CDR3, the DNA is TGCAGTGCTAGAGATAGCCGAGCTAGGTATAGCAATCAGCCCCAGCATTTT.

V usage is TRBV18 and J usage is TRBJ2-3; no reliable D call. Trimming stripped 3 bases from V and 2 bases from J, with 9 bases between. The length of the CDR3 is 14 residues. Germline CDR1 and CDR2: KGHSH and LQKENI. The CDR3 here is CASSPVVSTDTQYF. Here the CDR3 DNA reads TGTGCCAGCTCACCGGTAGTTTCCACAGATACGCAGTATTTT. The whole variable domain, remainder taken from reference TRBV18 and TRBJ2-3, is NAGVMQNPRHLVRRRGQEARLRCSPMKGHSHVYWYRQLPEEGLKFMVYLQKENIIDESGMPKERFSAEFPKEGPSILRIQQVVRGDSAAYFCASSPVVSTDTQYFGPGTRLTVL.

This clonotype showed up many times. This chain connects TRBV5-5 to TRBJ1-3; D remains ambiguous. In germline, CDR1 is SGHKS, CDR2 YYEKEE (reference sequence). The CDR3 contains 13 residues. The germline V and J ends were trimmed by 2 bases and 0 bases, with 3 bases remaining between them. DNA of the CDR3: TGTGCCAGCAGCTTCCTCTCTGGAAACACCATATATTTT. It codes for CASSFLSGNTIYF.

This clonotype was seen a few times. This chain uses TRBV6-5 with TRBJ1-2; 11 bases line up with TRBD1. With V trimmed by 2 bases and J by 3 bases, 11 bases remained unmatched. CDR1 is MNHEY and CDR2 is SVGAGI in the germline V gene. The CDR3 covers 18 residues. CDR3 residues: CASSYLHPGQGGDYGYTF. For the CDR3, the DNA is TGTGCCAGCAGTTACCTTCACCCGGGACAGGGGGGAGACTATGGCTACACCTTC.

J is TRBJ1-2 and V is TRBV10-3; D remains ambiguous. The CDR3 is 15 amino acids. Trimming took 0 bases from V and 3 from J, leaving 11 bases between them. Per germline, CDR1 ENHRY and CDR2 SYGVKD. The CDR3 bases are TGTGCCATCAGTGAGTCACCCGGTATAGACTATGGCTACACCTTC. The encoded protein is CAISESPGIDYGYTF.

This clonotype was detected a few times. V gene TRBV20-1 combines with J gene TRBJ2-7, with TRBD1 matching over 10 bases. Germline V gene lookup returns CDR1 DFQATT and CDR2 SNEGSKA (reference sequence). The length of the CDR3 is 17 residues. The V segment lost 1 base and the J segment 5 bases; nucleotides outside the gene matches: 14. The chain's CDR3 is CSARGGMRGQGDHEQYF. Here the CDR3 DNA reads TGCAGTGCTAGAGGAGGGATGCGCGGACAGGGGGACCACGAGCAGTACTTC.

The chain joins TRBV20-1 to TRBJ1-1; TRBD1 is a possible D gene (6 bases). Trimming cost V 5 bases and J 2 bases, with 12 bases left between them. In germline, CDR1 is DFQATT, CDR2 SNEGSKA (reference sequence). The length of the CDR3 is 13 residues. CDR3: CSAGQQINTEAFF. CDR3 nucleotides: TGCAGTGCTGGACAGCAGATCAACACTGAAGCTTTCTTT.

The table lists this clonotype with many counts. The chain carries TRBV20-1 and TRBJ1-2; TRBD1 aligns across 9 bases. Looked up from germline, CDR1 is DFQATT and CDR2 is SNEGSKA (reference sequence). The CDR3 is 14 residues long. V gave up 5 bases and J gave up 5 bases; unmatched junction bases: 9. The CDR3 protein is CSAWTGEILYGYTF. Written as DNA, the CDR3 is TGCAGTGCTTGGACAGGGGAAATTTTATATGGCTACACCTTC.